This T cell receptor beta chain was found in a study of T cell clones after liver transplantation. Looking at the study overall: Liver transplant recipients had immunosuppression withdrawal attempted within 2 years. TCRbeta sequencing after a pre-transplant mixed lymphocyte reaction identified graft-donor-reactive clones, later tracked in post-transplant blood. Until 12-24 months post-transplant, subjects got standard immunosuppression and no induction.

Trimming removed 3 bases at V and 7 bases at J, with 10 bases between. The CDR3 totals 13 residues. The germline V gene encodes CDR1 MNHEY and CDR2 SVGAGI. Generated by immunoSEQ multiplex PCR, the TCRdb table keeps only in-frame clones and is missing some. Among 15,000 or so clones, 92% were seen once, and the ten largest hold nearly 50%. In this sample, this clone turned up once. The gene calls are TRBV6-5 and TRBJ1-3, with D uncertain. The sequencing here drew on CD8+ T cells from blood, taken before liver transplant. The sequence was collected from a human donor who received a liver transplant. The CDR3, as DNA: TGTGCCAGCAGTTATCGGGAAGGGAACACCATATATTTT. This encodes CASSYREGNTIYF.